This T cell receptor (beta chain) was identified in a study of cytomegalovirus exposure and HLA in healthy donors. Study-level findings and limits: In a later analysis, several top co-occurrence clusters appeared linked to parvovirus B19, influenza, CMV and Epstein-Barr virus. Donors were assumed by presence/absence analyses to have roughly uniform sequencing depth. No immune exposure information besides CMV serostatus was available. Later analysis indicated greater clonal expansion among HLA-associated TCR beta chains than among equally common other chains.

There are a few counts of this clone. Its antigen is currently unknown. The CDR3 runs 15 residues. Trimming cost V 7 bases and J 8 bases, with 21 bases left between them. The V gene's germline CDR1 is MNHNS and CDR2 SASEGT. The PCR was carried out with 60 Vbeta primers and 13 Jbeta primers. Clones were sequenced by immunoSEQ multiplex PCR, and TCRdb holds only the in-frame ones, with some missing. The data show about 130,000 clones, 8% to 9.5% seen once. Input material: PBMCs. V usage is TRBV6-1 and J usage is TRBJ2-1; D gene ambiguous. The receptor's source is a man aged 35 to 55 in good health and CMV-seronegative. In nucleotides, the CDR3 is TGTGCCAGCATAGTATGGGCAGATTCATTGTATGAGCAGTTCTTC. Its translation: CASIVWADSLYEQFF.